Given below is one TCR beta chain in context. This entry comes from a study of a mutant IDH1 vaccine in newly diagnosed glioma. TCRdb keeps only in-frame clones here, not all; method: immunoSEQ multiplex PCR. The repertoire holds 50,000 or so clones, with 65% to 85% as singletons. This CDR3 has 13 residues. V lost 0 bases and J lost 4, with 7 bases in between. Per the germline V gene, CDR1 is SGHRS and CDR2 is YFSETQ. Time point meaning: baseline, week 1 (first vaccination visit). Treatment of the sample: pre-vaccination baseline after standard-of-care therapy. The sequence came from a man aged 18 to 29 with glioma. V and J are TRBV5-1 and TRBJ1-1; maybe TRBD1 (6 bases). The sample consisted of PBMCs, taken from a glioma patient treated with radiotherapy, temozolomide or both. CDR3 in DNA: TGCGCCAGCAGCTTGGGAGGGGGCACTGAAGCTTTCTTT. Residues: CASSLGGGTEAFF.